The T cell receptor beta chain described here comes from a study of cytomegalovirus exposure and HLA in healthy donors. Study conclusions and caveats: Across all donors, roughly uniform sequencing depth was an assumption of the presence/absence analyses. A later analysis reportedly identified an Asian-associated ancestry cluster as carrying fewer N-insertions than the 666-donor mean.

PCR used 60 Vbeta primers and 13 Jbeta primers. The protocol was immunoSEQ multiplex PCR, while the TCRdb copy is restricted to in-frame clones and leaves out a portion. The sample contains 74,000 or so clones, 60% to 85% of which appear only once. Germline loops: CDR1 GTSNPN, CDR2 SVGIG (reference sequence). V lost 0 bases to trimming and J lost 6 bases; unmatched junction nucleotides: 9. The CDR3 covers 15 residues. For this clone: Antigen: not known.

This sequence joins TRBV30 and TRBJ1-2; 8 bases map to TRBD1. The sequencing sample was made of PBMCs. The receptor was derived from a middle-aged woman in good health and CMV-seropositive. The CDR3 loop is CAWSVQGRGLNGYTF. The CDR3 coding sequence is TGTGCCTGGAGTGTACAGGGCAGGGGGCTGAATGGCTACACCTTC.